A single sample gave rise to the 31 T cell receptor beta chains below, sequenced in a study of beta chain features in type 1 diabetes. Since all of the isolated RNA was reverse transcribed, expressed TCRB transcripts were what got sequenced. Measured with immunoSEQ multiplex PCR; TCRdb has only the in-frame clones, and not every one. The repertoire holds some 150,000 clones, with roughly a tenth as singletons. The sample was naive CD4+ T cells from blood. The source of these receptors is a man aged 18 to 29 in good health.

This clone came up a few times. The J gene is TRBJ2-7, the V gene TRBV7-2, with TRBD2 matching 9 bases. CDR3 length: 15 residues. V dropped 5 bases and J dropped 6; count of bases not matched to a gene: 11. Germline lookup yields CDR1 SGHTA and CDR2 FQGNSA. CDR3 amino acids: CASSPIQASGVEQYF. As DNA, the CDR3 is TGTGCCAGCAGCCCTATCCAGGCTAGCGGGGTCGAGCAGTACTTC. The whole variable domain, remainder taken from reference TRBV7-2 and TRBJ2-7, is GAGVSQSPSNKVTEKGKDVELRCDPISGHTALYWYRQSLGQGLEFLIYFQGNSAPDKSGLPSDRFSAERTGGSVSTLTIQRTQQEDSAVYLCASSPIQASGVEQYFGPGTRLTVT.

The sample holds many counts of this clone. The gene calls are TRBV29-1 and TRBJ2-1; D call uncertain. The V end lost 4 bases, the J end lost 2 bases, and 3 bases lay between the germline ends. The CDR3 sequence is 11 residues long. Per the germline V gene, CDR1 is SQVTM and CDR2 is ANQGSEA. The CDR3 here is CSVAAYNEQFF. The DNA of the CDR3 is TGCAGCGTTGCTGCCTACAATGAGCAGTTCTTC.

The chain combines TRBV7-2 with TRBJ2-1; D is possibly TRBD2 (5 bases). Trimming shortened V by 5 bases and J by 10 bases, and 6 bases separated the two germline ends. The CDR3 has 10 amino acids. Per the germline V gene, CDR1 is SGHTA and CDR2 is FQGNSA. The CDR3 coding sequence is TGTGCCAGCAGCCGGGAAGAGCAGTTCTTC. It encodes CASSREEQFF.

This clone was observed a few times. The J gene is TRBJ1-4, the V gene TRBV10-3; 7 nucleotides agree with TRBD1. This CDR3 is 14 amino acids long. Germline loops: CDR1 ENHRY, CDR2 SYGVKD. The trim removed 4 bases at V and 7 bases at J, leaving 6 bases unmatched. The CDR3: CAISVREGAEKLFF. Written as DNA, the CDR3 is TGTGCCATCAGTGTCCGGGAGGGGGCTGAAAAACTGTTTTTT.

This clone has only one observation. The chain uses TRBV5-1 and TRBJ2-1; 7 positions agree with TRBD2. CDR1 SGHRS and CDR2 YFSETQ come from the germline V gene. V shed 4 bases and J 3 bases; nucleotides not matched to a gene: 4. CDR3 length equals 14 residues. The DNA for the CDR3 is TGCGCCAGCAGCCCTGGGGGGGACTACAATGAGCAGTTCTTC. It codes for CASSPGGDYNEQFF.

The rearrangement links TRBV5-4 to TRBJ2-3, with 7 bases matching TRBD1. Per the germline V gene, CDR1 is SGHNT and CDR2 is YYREEE (reference sequence). V lost 1 base to trimming and J lost 5 bases; unmatched junction nucleotides: 7. There are 15 residues in the CDR3. The CDR3, as DNA: TGTGCCAGCAGCTTGAAGGGGGCGCCAGGAGATACGCAGTATTTT. It specifies CASSLKGAPGDTQYF.

This clone was found a few times. This chain uses TRBV7-2 with TRBJ1-2; 10 bases line up with TRBD1. The CDR3 is 13 amino acids. J was trimmed by 6 bases and V by 6 bases; bases with no gene match: 4. Germline CDR1 SGHTA, CDR2 FQGNSA. For the CDR3, the DNA is TGTGCCAGCAGGGGACAGGGGAATGATGGCTACACCTTC. Protein sequence: CASRGQGNDGYTF.

The chain links TRBV5-1 to TRBJ1-6, with D perhaps TRBD1 (5 bases). Trimming took 4 bases from V and 8 from J, leaving 13 bases between them. There are 14 residues in the CDR3. Germline lookup yields CDR1 SGHRS and CDR2 YFSETQ. CDR3 DNA sequence: TGCGCCAGCAGCCTCGACAGAAAGGATTCACCCCTCCACTTT. Amino acid sequence: CASSLDRKDSPLHF.

V is TRBV7-2 and J is TRBJ2-7, with 8 bases that match TRBD1. Germline V gives CDR1 SGHTA, CDR2 FQGNSA. This CDR3 has 15 residues. J lost 2 bases, V lost 4 bases, and 7 bases had no gene match. CDR3 sequence: CASSWRTGSAYEQYF. The CDR3 DNA is TGTGCCAGCAGCTGGAGGACAGGGAGTGCCTACGAGCAGTACTTC.

The genes are TRBV30 and TRBJ1-4; D is uncertain. V was trimmed by 4 bases and J by 8 bases, leaving 20 bases between them. From germline, CDR1 is GTSNPN and CDR2 SVGIG (reference sequence). CDR3 length equals 15 residues. As DNA, the CDR3 is TGTGCCTGGACTCGCCGCCAATCACCGGGGGAAAAACTGTTTTTT. Translated: CAWTRRQSPGEKLFF.

The sample holds a few counts of this clone. This chain uses TRBV7-2 with TRBJ2-2; 8 bases map to TRBD2. With 5 bases clipped from V and 5 bases from J, the junction kept 7 bases outside the gene matches. From germline, CDR1 is SGHTA and CDR2 FQGNSA. The CDR3 loop spans 15 amino acids. CDR3 amino acids: CASSLGGAGTGELFF. CDR3 DNA sequence: TGTGCCAGCAGCCTCGGGGGGGCGGGAACCGGGGAGCTGTTTTTT.

This chain joins TRBV25-1 and TRBJ1-3, with TRBD1 identical over 7 bases. The CDR3 runs 18 residues. The germline CDR1 and CDR2 sequences are MGHDK and SYGVNS. The V gene end was trimmed by 1 base and the J gene end by 0 bases; junction bases not matched to a gene: 9. The CDR3: CASSEWAQGRSSGNTIYF. In nucleotides, the CDR3 is TGTGCCAGCAGTGAATGGGCACAGGGGCGATCCTCTGGAAACACCATATATTTT.

The chain has TRBV4-2 and TRBJ2-2; 7 bases line up with TRBD1. The ends lost 4 bases at V and 0 bases at J; junction bases unmatched: 5. Germline lookup yields CDR1 LGHNA and CDR2 YNFKEQ. This CDR3 is 16 amino acids long. The CDR3 nucleotides are TGTGCCAGCAGCCCCAGGGACAGATCGAACACCGGGGAGCTGTTTTTT. Its translation: CASSPRDRSNTGELFF.

The chain links TRBV27 to TRBJ1-2, with D hard to call. Germline values: CDR1 MNHEY, CDR2 SMNVEV (reference sequence). This CDR3 is built from 14 residues. Trimming removed 3 bases at V and 0 bases at J, with 8 bases between. This CDR3 reads CASSFSAANYGYTF. In DNA form, the CDR3 reads TGTGCCAGCAGTTTCAGCGCAGCTAACTATGGCTACACCTTC.

The chain employs TRBV7-9 and TRBJ1-5, with TRBD1 identical over 7 bases. The J segment lost 2 bases and the V segment lost 1 base, leaving 2 bases of the junction unmatched. This CDR3 region has 15 residues. Per germline, CDR1 SEHNR and CDR2 FQNEAQ (reference sequence). As DNA, the CDR3 is TGTGCCAGCAGCTTAGAGGGGGCTGGCAATCAGCCCCAGCATTTT. This sequence encodes CASSLEGAGNQPQHF.

This chain links TRBV2 with TRBJ2-7; tentatively, D is TRBD2 (7 bases). The CDR3 extends over 14 amino acids. The germline gives CDR1 SNHLY, CDR2 FYNNEI. The V end lost 10 bases, the J end lost 2 bases, and 18 bases lay between the germline ends. CDR3: CATGGLAMTYEQYF. The CDR3 bases are TGTGCCACCGGGGGGCTAGCGATGACCTACGAGCAGTACTTC.

The chain uses TRBV6-1 and TRBJ2-6; D is undetermined. This CDR3 has 14 amino acids. Germline values: CDR1 MNHNS, CDR2 SASEGT. The V and J ends lost 4 bases and 2 bases respectively, with 6 bases between them. The CDR3, as DNA: TGTGCCAGCAGTGCTGGAGCTGGGGCCAACGTCCTGACTTTC. Protein sequence: CASSAGAGANVLTF.

The CDR3 here is CASSRTSGVHQETQYF. The CDR3 region has the DNA TGTGCCAGCAGCCGTACTAGCGGGGTGCACCAAGAGACCCAGTACTTC. This sequence joins TRBV7-9 and TRBJ2-5; TRBD2 agrees at 10 bases. CDR3 length equals 16 residues. With 5 bases clipped from V and 0 bases from J, the junction kept 6 bases outside the gene matches. Germline-derived CDR1 and CDR2 are SEHNR and FQNEAQ (reference sequence).

CDR3 sequence: CASSLVVGGRLETQYF. CDR3 DNA sequence: TGCGCCAGCAGCTTGGTTGTGGGGGGGCGTCTGGAGACCCAGTACTTC. This chain uses TRBV5-1 with TRBJ2-5, with D possibly being TRBD2 (7 bases). The V end was cut by 0 bases, the J end by 5 bases, with 17 bases between. CDR1 is SGHRS, CDR2 YFSETQ, per germline. The CDR3 extends over 16 amino acids.

This clone was recorded a few times. CDR3 protein: CAWSDLLSGGPFSQYF. CDR3 sequence (DNA): TGTGCCTGGAGCGACCTTTTATCGGGGGGGCCTTTTAGCCAGTACTTC. The V call is TRBV30, the J call TRBJ2-5; 8 bases agree with TRBD2. The CDR3 is made up of 16 amino acids. Germline CDR1 GTSNPN, CDR2 SVGIG (reference sequence). J was trimmed by 10 bases and V by 3 bases; bases with no gene match: 19.

The chain joins TRBV19 to TRBJ1-2; no clear D. Trimming pared 1 base from V and 5 bases from J, leaving 5 bases between. The CDR3 sequence is 12 residues long. CDR1 LNHDA and CDR2 SQIVND come from the germline V gene (reference sequence). Here the CDR3 DNA reads TGTGCCAGTAGTATAGGAGATTATGGCTACACCTTC. Translation: CASSIGDYGYTF.

This clone appeared a few times. The rearrangement uses TRBV11-2 and TRBJ1-2; D call uncertain. V was clipped by 3 bases and J by 3 bases, with 8 bases between them. The CDR3 has 13 residues. The germline gives CDR1 SGHAT, CDR2 FQNNGV. This CDR3 reads CASSFDLDYGYTF. The DNA for the CDR3 is TGTGCCAGCAGCTTTGACCTAGACTATGGCTACACCTTC.

V gene TRBV10-3 combines with J gene TRBJ2-4; no firm D call. The CDR3 loop spans 12 amino acids. The V end was cut by 7 bases, the J end by 7 bases, with 11 bases between. Germline V gene lookup returns CDR1 ENHRY and CDR2 SYGVKD. The CDR3 nucleotides read TGTGCCATCAACCAGGTTACCAACATTCAGTACTTC. Amino acids: CAINQVTNIQYF.

In this sample, this clone turned up many times. The J gene is TRBJ2-3, the V gene TRBV6-6; a possible D gene is TRBD1 (5 bases). Germline values: CDR1 MNHNY, CDR2 SVGAGI (reference sequence). The CDR3 is made up of 14 amino acids. Between the trimmed V and J ends, which lost 7 bases and 2 bases, there was a span of 13 bases. The CDR3 nucleotides are TGTGCCAGCATGAAGGGGTATACCACAGATACGCAGTATTTT. Amino acids: CASMKGYTTDTQYF.

This chain joins TRBV29-1 and TRBJ1-5; 8 bases map to TRBD1. Germline V CDR1 and CDR2: SQVTM, ANQGSEA. J was trimmed by 7 bases and V by 4 bases; bases with no gene match: 6. The CDR3 extends over 13 amino acids. The CDR3: CSVAGQEGQPQHF. Written as DNA, the CDR3 is TGCAGCGTTGCGGGACAGGAGGGGCAGCCCCAGCATTTT. The full variable domain, with the rest looked up from reference TRBV29-1 and TRBJ1-5, is SAVISQKPSRDICQRGTSLTIQCQVDSQVTMMFWYRQQPGQSLTLIATANQGSEATYESGFVIDKFPISRPNLTFSTLTVSNMSPEDSSIYLCSVAGQEGQPQHFGDGTRLSIL.

This clone was recorded a few times. The J gene is TRBJ2-7, the V gene TRBV4-3; D is unclear. Trimming pared 1 base from V and 2 bases from J, leaving 9 bases between. The length of the CDR3 is 14 residues. The germline V gene encodes CDR1 LGHNA and CDR2 YSLEER. The CDR3 spells CASSQGRNTYEQYF. CDR3 DNA: TGCGCCAGCAGCCAAGGCAGGAACACCTACGAGCAGTACTTC.

The chain recombines TRBV4-3 with TRBJ2-1; the match to TRBD1 covers 9 bases. Germline CDR1 is LGHNA and CDR2 is YSLEER. This CDR3 region has 15 residues. V was pared by 0 bases and J by 4 bases, with 1 base of the junction left unmatched. The CDR3 is CASSQEGQGYNEQFF. DNA for the CDR3: TGCGCCAGCAGCCAAGAGGGACAGGGATACAATGAGCAGTTCTTC.

The chain recombines TRBV7-6 with TRBJ2-1; D call uncertain. V lost 3 bases and J 2 bases, leaving 11 bases between the germline ends. In germline, CDR1 is SGHVS, CDR2 FNYEAQ. This CDR3 has 15 amino acids. Here the CDR3 DNA reads TGTGCCAGCAGCTTGACCGCTGGGCCCTACAATGAGCAGTTCTTC. Translating it yields CASSLTAGPYNEQFF.

This clone was detected ten times or more. V and J are TRBV4-1 and TRBJ1-5; D unresolved. Germline CDR1 is MGHRA and CDR2 is YSYEKL. V was trimmed by 0 bases and J by 7 bases, leaving 13 bases between them. The CDR3 is 15 amino acids. The CDR3 region has the DNA TGCGCCAGCAGCCAAGATGGCCGGGTTGGGCAGCCCCAGCATTTT. Amino acid sequence: CASSQDGRVGQPQHF.

This clone turned up a few times. The rearrangement uses TRBV18 and TRBJ2-7; 7 bases agree with TRBD1. The CDR3 is 14 residues long. Germline lookup yields CDR1 KGHSH and CDR2 LQKENI. Germline trimming cut 5 bases from V and 0 bases from J; bases unmatched to any gene: 4. The CDR3 protein is CASSGQESSYEQYF. The CDR3, as DNA: TGTGCCAGCTCAGGACAGGAGAGCTCCTACGAGCAGTACTTC. Filled out from reference TRBV18 and TRBJ2-7, the complete variable domain reads NAGVMQNPRHLVRRRGQEARLRCSPMKGHSHVYWYRQLPEEGLKFMVYLQKENIIDESGMPKERFSAEFPKEGPSILRIQQVVRGDSAAYFCASSGQESSYEQYFGPGTRLTVT.

This clone was counted between two and nine times. The rearrangement joins TRBV5-6 to TRBJ2-7; 11 bases agree with TRBD1. The CDR3 is 17 residues long. The V and J ends lost 4 bases and 9 bases, in that order; junction bases with no gene match: 18. Germline V gene sequence: CDR1 SGHDT, CDR2 YYEEEE. In DNA form, the CDR3 reads TGTGCCAGCAGCGCCCGCCTCCGGGACAGGGGGTACTCCGGGCAGTACTTC. Translation gives CASSARLRDRGYSGQYF.